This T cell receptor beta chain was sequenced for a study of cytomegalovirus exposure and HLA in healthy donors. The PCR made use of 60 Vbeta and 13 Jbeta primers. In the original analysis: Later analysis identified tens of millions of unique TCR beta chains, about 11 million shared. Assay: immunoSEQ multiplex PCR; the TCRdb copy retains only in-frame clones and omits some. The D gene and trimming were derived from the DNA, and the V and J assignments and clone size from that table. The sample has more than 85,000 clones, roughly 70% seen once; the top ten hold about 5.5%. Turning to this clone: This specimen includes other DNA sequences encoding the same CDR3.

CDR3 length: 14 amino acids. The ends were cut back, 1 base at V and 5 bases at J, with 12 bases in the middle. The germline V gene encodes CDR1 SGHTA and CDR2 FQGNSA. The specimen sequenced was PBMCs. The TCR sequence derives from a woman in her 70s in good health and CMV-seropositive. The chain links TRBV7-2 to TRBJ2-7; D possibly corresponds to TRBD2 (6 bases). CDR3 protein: CASSLGAGGDEQYF. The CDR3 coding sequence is TGTGCCAGCAGCTTAGGGGCAGGAGGGGACGAGCAGTACTTC.